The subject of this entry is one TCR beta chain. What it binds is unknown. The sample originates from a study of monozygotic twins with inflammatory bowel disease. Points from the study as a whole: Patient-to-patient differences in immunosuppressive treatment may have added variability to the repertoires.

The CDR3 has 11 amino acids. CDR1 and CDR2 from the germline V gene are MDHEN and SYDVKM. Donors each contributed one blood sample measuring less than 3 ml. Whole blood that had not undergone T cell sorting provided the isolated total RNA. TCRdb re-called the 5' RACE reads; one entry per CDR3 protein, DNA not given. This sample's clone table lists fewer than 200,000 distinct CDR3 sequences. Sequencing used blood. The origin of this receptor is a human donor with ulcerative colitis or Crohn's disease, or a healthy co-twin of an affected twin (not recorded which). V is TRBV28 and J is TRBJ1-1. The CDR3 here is CASSLWGEAFF.